The rows below give T cell receptor beta chains drawn from one sample of a study of T cells after somatic rescue of genetic block. Some clones are missing from TCRdb's copy, which holds only in-frame ones; the method was immunoSEQ multiplex PCR. The table has some 74,000 clones, around 90% seen once. Source material: peripheral blood mononuclear cells (PBMCs). Receptors originate from a man under 40. Both conserved end residues are part of each CDR3. D genes are given only for firm matches. Clone size is stated in some rows and not others, as once, few, many or a class when expanded.

d_gene: TRBD2
v_gene: TRBV4-1
len: 16
abundance: NA
j_gene: TRBJ2-1
CDR3aa: CASSQVPSGKGNEQFF
CDR3nt: TGCGCCAGCAGCCAAGTGCCTAGCGGGAAGGGCAATGAGCAGTTCTTC

d_gene: TRBD2
v_gene: TRBV6-4
len: 15
abundance: NA
j_gene: TRBJ2-5
CDR3aa: CASSEEGLAGETQYF
CDR3nt: TGTGCCAGCAGTGAAGAGGGACTAGCGGGGGAGACCCAGTACTTC

d_gene: TRBD2
v_gene: TRBV2
len: 14
abundance: NA
j_gene: TRBJ2-5
CDR3aa: CASNVLSGRETQYF
CDR3nt: TGTGCCAGTAATGTTCTTAGCGGGAGAGAGACCCAGTACTTC

d_gene: NA
v_gene: TRBV4-3
len: 13
abundance: NA
j_gene: TRBJ2-7
CDR3aa: CASSQDSPRDQYF
CDR3nt: TGCGCCAGCAGCCAAGACTCACCCAGGGATCAGTACTTC

d_gene: NA
v_gene: TRBV6-5
len: 14
abundance: NA
j_gene: TRBJ2-2
CDR3aa: CASSAGTTTGELFF
CDR3nt: TGTGCCAGCAGCGCCGGGACAACGACCGGGGAGCTGTTTTTT

d_gene: TRBD2
v_gene: TRBV11-2
len: 17
abundance: once
j_gene: TRBJ2-3
CDR3aa: CASSPQLLAGNTDTQYF
CDR3nt: TGTGCCAGCAGCCCCCAATTACTAGCGGGGAACACAGATACGCAGTATTTT

d_gene: TRBD1
v_gene: TRBV2
len: 13
abundance: NA
j_gene: TRBJ1-5
CDR3aa: CASSGQGGEPQHF
CDR3nt: TGTGCCAGCAGCGGACAGGGCGGTGAGCCCCAGCATTTT

d_gene: NA
v_gene: TRBV4-1
len: 14
abundance: NA
j_gene: TRBJ2-5
CDR3aa: CASSRTGSSETQYF
CDR3nt: TGCGCCAGCAGTCGGACCGGGTCCTCAGAGACCCAGTACTTC

d_gene: TRBD2
v_gene: TRBV11-2
len: 16
abundance: NA
j_gene: TRBJ2-5
CDR3aa: CASSSGLAGGKETQYF
CDR3nt: TGTGCCAGCAGCTCGGGACTAGCGGGAGGTAAAGAGACCCAGTACTTC

d_gene: NA
v_gene: TRBV7-9
len: 15
abundance: NA
j_gene: TRBJ1-2
CDR3aa: CASSPGPGWVYGYTF
CDR3nt: TGTGCCAGCAGCCCCGGTCCGGGATGGGTCTATGGCTACACCTTC

d_gene: TRBD1
v_gene: TRBV7-9
len: 15
abundance: NA
j_gene: TRBJ1-1
CDR3aa: CASSLVGQPNTEAFF
CDR3nt: TGTGCCAGCAGCTTAGTGGGACAGCCGAACACTGAAGCTTTCTTT

d_gene: NA
v_gene: TRBV5-1
len: 16
abundance: NA
j_gene: TRBJ2-7
CDR3aa: CASSLVVSGSSYEQYF
CDR3nt: TGCGCCAGCAGCTTGGTAGTATCGGGGTCCTCCTACGAGCAGTACTTC

d_gene: TRBD1
v_gene: TRBV2
len: 15
abundance: NA
j_gene: TRBJ1-4
CDR3aa: CASSEGKGAGEKLFF
CDR3nt: TGTGCCAGCAGTGAAGGAAAGGGGGCAGGTGAAAAACTGTTTTTT

d_gene: NA
v_gene: TRBV2
len: 12
abundance: NA
j_gene: TRBJ1-4
CDR3aa: CASSPWGEKLFF
CDR3nt: TGTGCCAGCAGTCCTTGGGGTGAAAAACTGTTTTTT

d_gene: NA
v_gene: TRBV5-1
len: 14
abundance: NA
j_gene: TRBJ1-4
CDR3aa: CASSEGKFREKLFF
CDR3nt: TGCGCCAGCAGCGAGGGAAAATTCCGGGAAAAACTGTTTTTT

d_gene: TRBD1
v_gene: TRBV27
len: 15
abundance: NA
j_gene: TRBJ2-7
CDR3aa: CASSSTTGATGEQYF
CDR3nt: TGTGCCAGCAGTTCAACGACAGGGGCGACGGGCGAGCAGTACTTC

d_gene: NA
v_gene: TRBV10-1
len: 14
abundance: NA
j_gene: TRBJ2-3
CDR3aa: CASSEEGSTDTQYF
CDR3nt: TGCGCCAGCAGTGAGGAAGGTAGCACAGATACGCAGTATTTT

d_gene: TRBD2
v_gene: TRBV6-1
len: 17
abundance: NA
j_gene: TRBJ2-3
CDR3aa: CASSEHKLAGYTDTQYF
CDR3nt: TGTGCCAGCAGTGAACATAAACTAGCGGGGTATACAGATACGCAGTATTTT

d_gene: NA
v_gene: TRBV7-9
len: 18
abundance: NA
j_gene: TRBJ1-3
CDR3aa: CASSLAPRTSFSGNTIYF
CDR3nt: TGTGCCAGCAGCTTAGCGCCCCGGACAAGTTTCTCTGGAAACACCATATATTTT

d_gene: NA
v_gene: TRBV5-1
len: 15
abundance: few
j_gene: TRBJ1-2
CDR3aa: CASSLVGRSFYGYTF
CDR3nt: TGCGCCAGCAGCTTGGTGGGCAGGTCGTTCTATGGCTACACCTTC

d_gene: NA
v_gene: TRBV9
len: 14
abundance: NA
j_gene: TRBJ2-1
CDR3aa: CASSVATGPNEQFF
CDR3nt: TGTGCCAGCAGCGTAGCTACAGGGCCCAATGAGCAGTTCTTC

d_gene: NA
v_gene: TRBV4-1
len: 13
abundance: few
j_gene: TRBJ1-1
CDR3aa: CASSQVGNTEAFF
CDR3nt: TGCGCCAGCAGCCAAGTGGGGAACACTGAAGCTTTCTTT

d_gene: NA
v_gene: TRBV15
len: 13
abundance: NA
j_gene: TRBJ2-7
CDR3aa: CATSPGHSYEQYF
CDR3nt: TGTGCCACCAGCCCAGGACACTCCTACGAGCAGTACTTC

d_gene: TRBD2
v_gene: TRBV7-3
len: 17
abundance: NA
j_gene: TRBJ2-2
CDR3aa: CASSPLGLAGGTGELFF
CDR3nt: TGTGCCAGCAGCCCCCTGGGGCTAGCGGGGGGCACCGGGGAGCTGTTTTTT

d_gene: NA
v_gene: TRBV7-7
len: 15
abundance: NA
j_gene: TRBJ1-1
CDR3aa: CASSRPGAADTEAFF
CDR3nt: TGTGCTAGCAGCCGCCCCGGGGCAGCAGACACTGAAGCTTTCTTT

d_gene: TRBD1
v_gene: TRBV28
len: 16
abundance: NA
j_gene: TRBJ1-4
CDR3aa: CASSNPGTGSSEKLFF
CDR3nt: TGTGCCAGCAGTAACCCCGGGACAGGGTCTTCGGAAAAACTGTTTTTT

d_gene: NA
v_gene: TRBV28
len: 13
abundance: once
j_gene: TRBJ2-7
CDR3aa: CASTRGLSYEQYF
CDR3nt: TGTGCCAGCACCCGCGGGTTAAGCTACGAGCAGTACTTC

d_gene: NA
v_gene: TRBV5-4
len: 17
abundance: NA
j_gene: TRBJ1-3
CDR3aa: CASSLNLAPIAGNTIYF
CDR3nt: TGTGCCAGCAGTTTGAATTTAGCCCCCATAGCTGGAAACACCATATATTTT

d_gene: TRBD1
v_gene: TRBV5-8
len: 15
abundance: NA
j_gene: TRBJ2-1
CDR3aa: CASSLIWTGYNEQFF
CDR3nt: TGTGCCAGCAGCTTGATCTGGACAGGCTACAATGAGCAGTTCTTC

d_gene: NA
v_gene: TRBV19
len: 14
abundance: NA
j_gene: TRBJ1-3
CDR3aa: CASSMTRSGNTIYF
CDR3nt: TGTGCCAGTAGTATGACCAGATCTGGAAACACCATATATTTT

d_gene: TRBD2
v_gene: TRBV28
len: 22
abundance: NA
j_gene: TRBJ2-1
CDR3aa: CASRTQFWDRLAGDSSYNEQFF
CDR3nt: TGTGCCAGCAGGACACAATTTTGGGACCGACTAGCGGGTGATAGCTCCTACAATGAGCAGTTCTTC

d_gene: NA
v_gene: TRBV30
len: 14
abundance: NA
j_gene: TRBJ2-7
CDR3aa: CAWSVWGVAYEQYF
CDR3nt: TGTGCCTGGAGTGTGTGGGGGGTTGCCTACGAGCAGTACTTC

d_gene: NA
v_gene: TRBV11-2
len: 14
abundance: NA
j_gene: TRBJ2-7
CDR3aa: CASSFGSGNGEQYF
CDR3nt: TGTGCCAGCAGCTTTGGCAGTGGGAACGGCGAGCAGTACTTC

d_gene: NA
v_gene: TRBV19
len: 15
abundance: NA
j_gene: TRBJ1-1
CDR3aa: CASSIGWRGNTEAFF
CDR3nt: TGTGCCAGTAGTATAGGATGGCGGGGAAACACTGAAGCTTTCTTT

d_gene: TRBD2
v_gene: TRBV5-6
len: 17
abundance: NA
j_gene: TRBJ2-6
CDR3aa: CASSTLGRDSGANVLTF
CDR3nt: TGTGCCAGCAGCACGCTCGGGAGGGACTCTGGGGCCAACGTCCTGACTTTC